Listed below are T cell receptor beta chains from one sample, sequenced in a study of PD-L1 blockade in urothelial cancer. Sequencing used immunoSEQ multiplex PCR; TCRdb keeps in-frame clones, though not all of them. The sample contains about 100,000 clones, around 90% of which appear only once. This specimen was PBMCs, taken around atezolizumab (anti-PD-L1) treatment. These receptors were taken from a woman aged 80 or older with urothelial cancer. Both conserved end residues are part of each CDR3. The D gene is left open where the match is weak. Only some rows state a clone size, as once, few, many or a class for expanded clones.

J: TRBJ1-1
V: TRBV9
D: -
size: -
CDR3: CASTRLAGNTEAFF
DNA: TGTGCCAGCACCCGCCTGGCTGGGAACACTGAAGCTTTCTTT

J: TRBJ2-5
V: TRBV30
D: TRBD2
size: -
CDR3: CAWTGSGRLETQYF
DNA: TGTGCCTGGACGGGTAGCGGGAGGTTAGAGACCCAGTACTTC

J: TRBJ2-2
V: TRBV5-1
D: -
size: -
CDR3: CASSLVQGTGELFF
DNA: TGCGCCAGCAGCTTGGTTCAGGGGACCGGGGAGCTGTTTTTT

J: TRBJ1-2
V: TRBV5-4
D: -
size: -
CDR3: CASSPSGYGYTF
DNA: TGTGCCAGCAGCCCGTCGGGATATGGCTACACCTTC

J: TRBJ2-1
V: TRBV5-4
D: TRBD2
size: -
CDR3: CASSRSAGVGSNEQFF
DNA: TGTGCCAGCAGCCGTTCAGCGGGAGTTGGGTCCAATGAGCAGTTCTTC

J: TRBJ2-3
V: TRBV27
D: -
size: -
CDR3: CASSNYVTSTDTQYF
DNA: TGTGCCAGCAGTAATTACGTCACTTCCACAGATACGCAGTATTTT

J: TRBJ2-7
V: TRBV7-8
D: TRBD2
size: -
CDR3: CASSPISSGRGYEQYF
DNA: TGTGCCAGCAGCCCCATAAGTAGCGGGAGAGGGTACGAGCAGTACTTC

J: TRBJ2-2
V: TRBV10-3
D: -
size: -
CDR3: CAISVGQRSAGELFF
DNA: TGTGCCATCAGTGTTGGACAGAGGAGCGCCGGGGAGCTGTTTTTT

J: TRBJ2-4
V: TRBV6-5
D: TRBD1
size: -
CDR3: CASSTLRGQGNIQYF
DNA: TGTGCCAGCAGTACCCTCCGGGGACAGGGAAACATTCAGTACTTC

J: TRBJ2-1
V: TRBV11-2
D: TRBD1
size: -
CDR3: CASSRNRGAYNEQFF
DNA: TGTGCCAGCAGCCGAAACAGGGGCGCCTACAATGAGCAGTTCTTC

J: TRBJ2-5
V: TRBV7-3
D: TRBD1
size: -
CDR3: CASSPGQGSETQYF
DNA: TGTGCCAGCAGTCCGGGACAGGGGTCAGAGACCCAGTACTTC

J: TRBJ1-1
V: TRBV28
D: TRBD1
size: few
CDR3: CASGGGRAPFF
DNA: TGTGCCAGCGGAGGGGGCAGGGCCCCTTTCTTT

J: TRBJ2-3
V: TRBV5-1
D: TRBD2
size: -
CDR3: CASGGREGSDTQYF
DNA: TGCGCCAGCGGAGGGCGGGAGGGGTCAGATACGCAGTATTTT

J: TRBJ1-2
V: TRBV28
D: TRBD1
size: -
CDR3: CASSPPTLGQGYGYTF
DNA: TGTGCCAGCAGTCCCCCAACTTTGGGACAGGGCTATGGCTACACCTTC

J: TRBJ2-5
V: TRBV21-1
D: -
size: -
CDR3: CASSRGESPGQGAETQYF
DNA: TGTGCCAGCAGCAGAGGCGAGTCTCCGGGACAGGGGGCAGAGACCCAGTACTTC

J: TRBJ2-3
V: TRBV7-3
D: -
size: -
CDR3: CASSASWAGGDTQYF
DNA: TGTGCCAGCAGCGCCTCTTGGGCTGGGGGGGATACGCAGTATTTT

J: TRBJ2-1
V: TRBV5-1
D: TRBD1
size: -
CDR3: CASSFGQGPYNEQFF
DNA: TGCGCCAGCAGCTTCGGACAGGGACCCTACAATGAGCAGTTCTTC

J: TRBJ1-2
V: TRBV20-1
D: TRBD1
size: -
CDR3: CSARTGDGYTF
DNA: TGCAGTGCTCGGACAGGGGATGGCTACACCTTC

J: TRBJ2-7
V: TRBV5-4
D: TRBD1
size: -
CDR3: CASSPGQTASYEQYF
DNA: TGTGCCAGCAGCCCGGGACAGACAGCATCCTACGAGCAGTACTTC

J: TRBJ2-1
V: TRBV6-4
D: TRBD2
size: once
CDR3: CASSVAGGYNEQFF
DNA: TGTGCCAGCAGTGTAGCGGGAGGCTACAATGAGCAGTTCTTC

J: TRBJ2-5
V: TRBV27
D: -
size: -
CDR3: CASSLRGSLQETQYF
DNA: TGTGCCAGCAGTTTAAGGGGCAGCCTCCAAGAGACCCAGTACTTC

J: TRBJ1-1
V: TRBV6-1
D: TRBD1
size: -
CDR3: CASTLDRLTEAFF
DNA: TGTGCCAGCACTTTGGACAGGCTGACTGAAGCTTTCTTT

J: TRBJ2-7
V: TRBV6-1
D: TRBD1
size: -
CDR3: CASSADRGIYEQYF
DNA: TGTGCCAGCAGTGCGGACAGGGGTATTTACGAGCAGTACTTC

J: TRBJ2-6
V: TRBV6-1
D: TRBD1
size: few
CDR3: CASSEGTGGSGANVLTF
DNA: TGTGCCAGCAGTGAGGGGACAGGGGGCTCTGGGGCCAACGTCCTGACTTTC

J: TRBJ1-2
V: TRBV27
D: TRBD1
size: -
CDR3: CASSPAGTGDGYTF
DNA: TGTGCCAGCAGTCCAGCCGGGACAGGGGATGGCTACACCTTC

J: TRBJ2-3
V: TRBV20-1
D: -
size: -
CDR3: CSPGFGDTQYF
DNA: TGCAGTCCAGGGTTTGGAGATACGCAGTATTTT

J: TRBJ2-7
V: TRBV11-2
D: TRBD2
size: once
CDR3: CASSSQLAGGPYEQYF
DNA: TGTGCCAGCAGCTCACAACTAGCGGGAGGGCCCTACGAGCAGTACTTC

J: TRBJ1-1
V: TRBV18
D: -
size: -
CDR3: CASSPRRGDTEAFF
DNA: TGTGCCAGCTCACCACGCAGGGGAGACACTGAAGCTTTCTTT

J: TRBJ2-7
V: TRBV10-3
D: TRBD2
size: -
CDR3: CAISSFGTTYEQYF
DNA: TGTGCCATCAGTTCTTTCGGGACTACCTACGAGCAGTACTTC